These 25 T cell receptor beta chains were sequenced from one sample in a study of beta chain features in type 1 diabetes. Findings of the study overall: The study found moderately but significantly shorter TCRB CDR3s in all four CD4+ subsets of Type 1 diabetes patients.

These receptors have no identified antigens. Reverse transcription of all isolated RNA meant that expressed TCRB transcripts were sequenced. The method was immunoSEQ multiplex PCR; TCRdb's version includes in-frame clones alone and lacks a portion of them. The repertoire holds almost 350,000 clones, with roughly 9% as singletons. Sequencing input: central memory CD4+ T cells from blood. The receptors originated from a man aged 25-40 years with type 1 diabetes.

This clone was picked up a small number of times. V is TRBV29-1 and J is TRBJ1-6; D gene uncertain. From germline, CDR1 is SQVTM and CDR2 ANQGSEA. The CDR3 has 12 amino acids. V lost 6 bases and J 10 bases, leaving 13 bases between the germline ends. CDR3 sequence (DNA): TGCAGCGTAAGTGAGGCGGGGTCACCCCTCCACTTT. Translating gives CSVSEAGSPLHF.

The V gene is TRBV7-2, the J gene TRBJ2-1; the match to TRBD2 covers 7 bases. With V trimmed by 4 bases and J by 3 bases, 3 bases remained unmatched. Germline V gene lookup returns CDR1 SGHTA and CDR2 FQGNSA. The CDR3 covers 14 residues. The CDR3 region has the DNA TGTGCCAGCAGCTCGGGACTAAACTACAATGAGCAGTTCTTC. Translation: CASSSGLNYNEQFF.

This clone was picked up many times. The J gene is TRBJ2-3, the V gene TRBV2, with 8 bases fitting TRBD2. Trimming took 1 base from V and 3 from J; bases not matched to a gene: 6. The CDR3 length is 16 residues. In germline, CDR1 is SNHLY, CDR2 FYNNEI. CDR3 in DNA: TGTGCCAGCAGTGAAGGCCGGGGGGGCGTAACAGATACGCAGTATTTT. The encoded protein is CASSEGRGGVTDTQYF. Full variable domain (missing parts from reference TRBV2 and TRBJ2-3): EPEVTQTPSHQVTQMGQEVILRCVPISNHLYFYWYRQILGQKVEFLVSFYNNEISEKSEIFDDQFSVERPDGSNFTLKIRSTKLEDSAMYFCASSEGRGGVTDTQYFGPGTRLTVL.

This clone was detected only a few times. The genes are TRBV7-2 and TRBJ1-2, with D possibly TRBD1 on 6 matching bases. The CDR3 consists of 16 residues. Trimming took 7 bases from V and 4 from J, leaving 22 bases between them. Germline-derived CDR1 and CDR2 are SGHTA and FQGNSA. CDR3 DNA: TGTGCCAGCACCCCAGCAGTAAGTGGGGGCAGCTATGGCTACACCTTC. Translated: CASTPAVSGGSYGYTF. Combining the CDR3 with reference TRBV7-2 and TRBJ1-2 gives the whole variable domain GAGVSQSPSNKVTEKGKDVELRCDPISGHTALYWYRQSLGQGLEFLIYFQGNSAPDKSGLPSDRFSAERTGGSVSTLTIQRTQQEDSAVYLCASTPAVSGGSYGYTFGSGTRLTVV.

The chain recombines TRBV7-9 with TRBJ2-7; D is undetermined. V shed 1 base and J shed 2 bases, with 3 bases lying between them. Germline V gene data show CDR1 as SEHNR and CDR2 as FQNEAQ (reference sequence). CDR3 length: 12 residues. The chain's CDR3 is CASSLDPYEQYF. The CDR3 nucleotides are TGTGCCAGCAGCTTAGATCCCTACGAGCAGTACTTC.

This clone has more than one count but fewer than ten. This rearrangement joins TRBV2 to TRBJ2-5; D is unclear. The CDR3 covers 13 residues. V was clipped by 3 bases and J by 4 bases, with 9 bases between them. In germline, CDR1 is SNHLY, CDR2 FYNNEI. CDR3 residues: CASSEAELETQYF. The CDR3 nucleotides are TGTGCCAGCAGTGAGGCAGAACTAGAGACCCAGTACTTC.

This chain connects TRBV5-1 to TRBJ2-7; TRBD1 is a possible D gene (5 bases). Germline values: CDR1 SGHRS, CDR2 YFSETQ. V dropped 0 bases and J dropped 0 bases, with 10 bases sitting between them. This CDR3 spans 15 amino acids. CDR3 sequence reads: CASSLDADSSYEQYF. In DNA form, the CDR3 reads TGCGCCAGCAGCTTGGACGCCGACAGCTCCTACGAGCAGTACTTC.

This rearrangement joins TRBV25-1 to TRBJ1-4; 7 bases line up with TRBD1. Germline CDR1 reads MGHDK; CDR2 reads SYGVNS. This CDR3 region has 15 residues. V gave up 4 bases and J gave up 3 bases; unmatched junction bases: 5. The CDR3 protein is CASSVTGTANEKLFF. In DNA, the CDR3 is TGTGCCAGCAGTGTCACCGGGACAGCTAATGAAAAACTGTTTTTT.

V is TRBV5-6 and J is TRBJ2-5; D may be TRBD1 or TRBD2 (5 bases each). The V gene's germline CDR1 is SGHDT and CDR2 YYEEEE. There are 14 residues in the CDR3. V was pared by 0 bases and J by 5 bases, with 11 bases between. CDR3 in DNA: TGTGCCAGCAGCTTGGCCATGTGGGGGGAGACCCAGTACTTC. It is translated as CASSLAMWGETQYF.

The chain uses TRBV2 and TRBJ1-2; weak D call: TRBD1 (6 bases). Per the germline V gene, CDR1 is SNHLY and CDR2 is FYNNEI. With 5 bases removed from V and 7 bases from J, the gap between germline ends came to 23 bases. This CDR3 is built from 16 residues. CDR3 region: CASSINRDTSPLGYTF. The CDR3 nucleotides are TGTGCCAGCAGTATAAACCGGGACACATCCCCCCTTGGCTACACCTTC.

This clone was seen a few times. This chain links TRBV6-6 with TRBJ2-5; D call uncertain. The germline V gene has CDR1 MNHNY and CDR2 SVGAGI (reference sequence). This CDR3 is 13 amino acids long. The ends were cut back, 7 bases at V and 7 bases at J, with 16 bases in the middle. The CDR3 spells CASTPGPLGTQYF. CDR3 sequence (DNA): TGTGCCAGCACCCCTGGACCCCTGGGGACCCAGTACTTC.

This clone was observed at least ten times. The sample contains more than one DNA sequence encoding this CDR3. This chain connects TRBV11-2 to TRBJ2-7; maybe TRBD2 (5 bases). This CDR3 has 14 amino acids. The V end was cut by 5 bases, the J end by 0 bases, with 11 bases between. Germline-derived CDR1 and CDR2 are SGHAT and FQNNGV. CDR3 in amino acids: CASSRGHSSYEQYF. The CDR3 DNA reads TGTGCCAGCAGCCGAGGGCACAGCTCCTACGAGCAGTACTTC.

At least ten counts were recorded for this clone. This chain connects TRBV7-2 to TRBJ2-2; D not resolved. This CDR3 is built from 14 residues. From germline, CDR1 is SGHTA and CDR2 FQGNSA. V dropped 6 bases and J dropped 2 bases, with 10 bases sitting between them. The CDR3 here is CASSGGPNTGELFF. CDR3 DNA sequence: TGTGCCAGCAGTGGCGGACCCAACACCGGGGAGCTGTTTTTT.

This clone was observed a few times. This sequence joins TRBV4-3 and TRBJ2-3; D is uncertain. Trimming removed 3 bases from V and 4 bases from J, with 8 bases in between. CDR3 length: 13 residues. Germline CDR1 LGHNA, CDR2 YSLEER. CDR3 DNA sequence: TGCGCCAGCAGCCAGGGCGAGTCAGATACGCAGTATTTT. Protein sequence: CASSQGESDTQYF.

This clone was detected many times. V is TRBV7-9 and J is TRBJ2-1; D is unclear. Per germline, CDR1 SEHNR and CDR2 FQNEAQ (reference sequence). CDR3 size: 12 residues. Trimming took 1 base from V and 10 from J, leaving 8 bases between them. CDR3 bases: TGTGCCAGCAGCTTAGTTGTGGGGGAGCAGTTCTTC. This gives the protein CASSLVVGEQFF.

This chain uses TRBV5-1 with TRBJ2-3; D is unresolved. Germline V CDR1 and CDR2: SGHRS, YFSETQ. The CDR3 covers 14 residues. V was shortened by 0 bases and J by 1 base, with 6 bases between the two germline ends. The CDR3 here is CASSLADRTDTQYF. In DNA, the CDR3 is TGCGCCAGCAGCTTGGCCGACCGCACAGATACGCAGTATTTT.

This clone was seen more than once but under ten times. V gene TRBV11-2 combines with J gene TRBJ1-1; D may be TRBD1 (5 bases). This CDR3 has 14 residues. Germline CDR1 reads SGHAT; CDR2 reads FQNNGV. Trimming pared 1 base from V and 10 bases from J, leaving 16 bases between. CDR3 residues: CASSLGQGKSRAFF. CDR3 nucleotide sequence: TGTGCCAGCAGCTTAGGCCAGGGTAAATCGCGAGCTTTCTTT.

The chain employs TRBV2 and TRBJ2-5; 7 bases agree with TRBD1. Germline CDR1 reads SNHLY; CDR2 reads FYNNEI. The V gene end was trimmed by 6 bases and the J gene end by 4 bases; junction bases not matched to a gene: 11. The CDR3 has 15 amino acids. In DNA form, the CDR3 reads TGTGCCAGCAGATACCAGGGGGTAGGGCGAGAGACCCAGTACTTC. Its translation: CASRYQGVGRETQYF.

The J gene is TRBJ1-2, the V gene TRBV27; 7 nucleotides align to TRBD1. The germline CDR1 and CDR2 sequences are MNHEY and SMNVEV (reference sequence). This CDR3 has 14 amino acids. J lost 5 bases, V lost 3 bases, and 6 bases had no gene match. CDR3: CASSFSGTAYGYTF. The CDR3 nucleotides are TGTGCCAGCAGTTTCTCCGGGACAGCGTATGGCTACACCTTC.

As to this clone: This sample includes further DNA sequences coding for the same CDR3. CDR3 residues: CAWSVPGGNSPLHF. The CDR3 DNA reads TGTGCCTGGAGTGTACCCGGGGGCAATTCACCCCTCCACTTT. V usage is TRBV30 and J usage is TRBJ1-6; D possibly corresponds to TRBD1 (6 bases). Germline V gene lookup returns CDR1 GTSNPN and CDR2 SVGIG (reference sequence). Between the trimmed V and J ends, which lost 0 bases and 7 bases, there was a span of 10 bases. The CDR3 length is 14 residues.

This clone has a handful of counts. The CDR3 spells CAWSTGMNTEAFF. The CDR3 DNA follows: TGTGCCTGGAGTACCGGCATGAACACTGAAGCTTTCTTT. J is TRBJ1-1 and V is TRBV30; D ambiguous. Trimming removed 2 bases at V and 0 bases at J, with 7 bases between. Germline V CDR1 and CDR2: GTSNPN, SVGIG (reference sequence). This CDR3 has 13 residues.

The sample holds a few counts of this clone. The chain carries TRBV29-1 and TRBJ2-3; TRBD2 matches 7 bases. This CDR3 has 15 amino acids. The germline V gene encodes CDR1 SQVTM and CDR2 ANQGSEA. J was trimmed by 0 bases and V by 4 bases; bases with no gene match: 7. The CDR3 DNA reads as TGCAGCGTTGTTCGGGGGGACCCGAGCACAGATACGCAGTATTTT. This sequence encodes CSVVRGDPSTDTQYF.

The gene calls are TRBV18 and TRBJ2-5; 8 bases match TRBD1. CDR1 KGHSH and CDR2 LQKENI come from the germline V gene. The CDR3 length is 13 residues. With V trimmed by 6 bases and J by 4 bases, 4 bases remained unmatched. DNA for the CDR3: TGTGCCAGCTCCCAGGGGACAGGAGAGACCCAGTACTTC. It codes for CASSQGTGETQYF.

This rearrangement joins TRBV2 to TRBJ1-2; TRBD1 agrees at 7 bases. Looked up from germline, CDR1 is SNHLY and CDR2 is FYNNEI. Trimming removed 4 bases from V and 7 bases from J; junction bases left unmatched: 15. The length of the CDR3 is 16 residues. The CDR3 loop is CASSGDSRFPRRGYTF. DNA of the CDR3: TGTGCCAGCAGTGGGGACAGTAGGTTCCCCCGCCGTGGCTACACCTTC. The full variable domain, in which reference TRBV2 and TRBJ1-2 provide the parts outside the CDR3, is EPEVTQTPSHQVTQMGQEVILRCVPISNHLYFYWYRQILGQKVEFLVSFYNNEISEKSEIFDDQFSVERPDGSNFTLKIRSTKLEDSAMYFCASSGDSRFPRRGYTFGSGTRLTVV.

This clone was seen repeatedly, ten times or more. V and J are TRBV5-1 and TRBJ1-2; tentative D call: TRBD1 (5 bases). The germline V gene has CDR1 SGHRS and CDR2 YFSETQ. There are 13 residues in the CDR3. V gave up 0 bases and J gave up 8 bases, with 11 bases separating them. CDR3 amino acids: CASSLEGRDGYTF. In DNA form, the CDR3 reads TGCGCCAGCAGCTTGGAGGGGCGCGACGGCTACACCTTC.